The next 10 T cell receptor beta chains were all read from a single sample in a study of radiation and T cells in renal cell carcinoma. Data came from immunoSEQ multiplex PCR; TCRdb stores just in-frame clones and leaves some out. The table includes 130,000 to 150,000 clones, 88% detected once. Regarding time point: baseline pretreatment blood. Described treatment: 15 Gy SBRT to primary tumor, nephrectomy 4 weeks later. Sequencing used blood, obtained from a patient whose treatment included radiotherapy and nephrectomy. Every receptor here comes from a woman between 70 and 85 years old with renal cell carcinoma.

The J gene is TRBJ1-5, the V gene TRBV19; D unresolved. Germline values: CDR1 LNHDA, CDR2 SQIVND (reference sequence). This CDR3 spans 13 amino acids. Deletions cut 9 bases from V and 7 bases from J, with 16 bases between. The CDR3 nucleotides read TGTGCCAGCGGCCCCTCCTATGGACAGCCCCAGCATTTT. This gives the protein CASGPSYGQPQHF.

The J gene is TRBJ2-3, the V gene TRBV4-1, with D maybe TRBD2 (6 bases). This CDR3 is 16 amino acids long. V was shortened by 0 bases and J by 3 bases, with 13 bases between the two germline ends. Per the germline V gene, CDR1 is MGHRA and CDR2 is YSYEKL. The CDR3 sequence: CASSQDLAPGTDTQYF. The CDR3 nucleotides read TGCGCCAGCAGCCAAGACCTAGCGCCGGGGACAGATACGCAGTATTTT.

The V gene is TRBV5-1, the J gene TRBJ2-7, with 7 bases fitting TRBD1. The length of the CDR3 is 15 residues. V gave up 4 bases and J gave up 6 bases; unmatched junction bases: 13. Germline CDR1 and CDR2: SGHRS and YFSETQ. The CDR3 sequence: CASSPREQGWGEQYF. The CDR3 DNA sequence: TGCGCCAGCAGCCCCCGCGAACAGGGGTGGGGCGAGCAGTACTTC.

The chain has TRBV4-3 and TRBJ2-3; D is ambiguous. The CDR3 is 15 amino acids. The V and J ends lost 3 bases and 2 bases respectively, with 12 bases between them. The V gene's germline CDR1 is LGHNA and CDR2 YSLEER. The CDR3 nucleotides are TGCGCCAGCAGCCAGCTAAACGCTTACACAGATACGCAGTATTTT. Translating gives CASSQLNAYTDTQYF.

This chain joins TRBV15 and TRBJ1-5; D not certain. Trimming took off 2 bases at V and 7 bases at J, with 9 bases between the two ends. Per the germline V gene, CDR1 is LNHNV and CDR2 is YYDKDF (reference sequence). The CDR3 has 13 amino acids. DNA for the CDR3: TGTGCCACCAGCAGAACCGGGAGCCAGCCCCAGCATTTT. It yields the protein CATSRTGSQPQHF.

The chain combines TRBV19 with TRBJ2-6; the D is unclear. CDR1 is LNHDA, CDR2 SQIVND, per germline (reference sequence). This CDR3 is 15 amino acids long. Trimming removed 5 bases from V and 0 bases from J, with 8 bases in between. CDR3 sequence (DNA): TGTGCCAGTAGTTCCCCGAGCTCTGGGGCCAACGTCCTGACTTTC. Translation gives CASSSPSSGANVLTF.

V and J are TRBV19 and TRBJ1-5; D unresolved. Trimming cost V 7 bases and J 0 bases, with 7 bases left between them. CDR3 size: 13 residues. Germline CDR1 reads LNHDA; CDR2 reads SQIVND (reference sequence). CDR3 in DNA: TGTGCCAGTACCCCCGATAGCAATCAGCCCCAGCATTTT. This codes for CASTPDSNQPQHF.

This rearrangement joins TRBV7-9 to TRBJ2-3; D tentatively reads TRBD1 or TRBD2 (5 bases each). The CDR3 loop spans 16 amino acids. Germline V gene sequence: CDR1 SEHNR, CDR2 FQNEAQ (reference sequence). Trimming shortened V by 4 bases and J by 5 bases, and 19 bases separated the two germline ends. The CDR3 here is CASSSRKGRQEDTQYF. CDR3 nucleotides: TGTGCCAGCAGCTCCCGAAAGGGACGACAAGAAGATACGCAGTATTTT.

The chain has TRBV7-9 and TRBJ2-1; 7 bases agree with TRBD2. The germline V gene encodes CDR1 SEHNR and CDR2 FQNEAQ (reference sequence). This CDR3 region has 15 residues. The ends lost 5 bases at V and 6 bases at J; junction bases unmatched: 10. The CDR3, as DNA: TGTGCCAGCAGCCCCCTCCGGGACTACAGCAATGAGCAGTTCTTC. The encoded protein is CASSPLRDYSNEQFF. Full variable domain (remainder filled in from reference TRBV7-9 and TRBJ2-1): DTGVSQNPRHKITKRGQNVTFRCDPISEHNRLYWYRQTLGQGPEFLTYFQNEAQLEKSRLLSDRFSAERPKGSFSTLEIQRTEQGDSAMYLCASSPLRDYSNEQFFGPGTRLTVL.

The V and J genes are TRBV6-1 and TRBJ1-3; D not certain. With 6 bases removed from V and 0 bases from J, the gap between germline ends came to 12 bases. Germline CDR1 and CDR2: MNHNS and SASEGT. The CDR3 loop spans 15 amino acids. The CDR3: CASSPDVYSGNTIYF. DNA for the CDR3: TGTGCCAGCAGCCCCGATGTTTACTCTGGAAACACCATATATTTT.